Reported below is one T cell receptor beta chain. The data were taken from a study of control samples from healthy donors and cancer patients. This CDR3 comprises 15 residues. V dropped 7 bases and J dropped 2 bases, with 18 bases sitting between them. CDR1 and CDR2 (germline): MNHEY, SMNVEV (reference sequence). Produced via immunoSEQ multiplex PCR; TCRdb's table is partial and in-frame only. The top ten hold about 35% of the sample, which has tens of thousands of clones, approximately 84% seen once. V usage is TRBV27 and J usage is TRBJ2-7; the D gene is possibly TRBD2 (6 bases). This clonotype originated in a man between 65 and 80 years old with lung cancer. The material sequenced was PBMCs. CDR3 sequence reads: CASTNEWGGAYEQYF. The CDR3, as DNA: TGTGCCAGCACCAACGAATGGGGAGGAGCCTACGAGCAGTACTTC.